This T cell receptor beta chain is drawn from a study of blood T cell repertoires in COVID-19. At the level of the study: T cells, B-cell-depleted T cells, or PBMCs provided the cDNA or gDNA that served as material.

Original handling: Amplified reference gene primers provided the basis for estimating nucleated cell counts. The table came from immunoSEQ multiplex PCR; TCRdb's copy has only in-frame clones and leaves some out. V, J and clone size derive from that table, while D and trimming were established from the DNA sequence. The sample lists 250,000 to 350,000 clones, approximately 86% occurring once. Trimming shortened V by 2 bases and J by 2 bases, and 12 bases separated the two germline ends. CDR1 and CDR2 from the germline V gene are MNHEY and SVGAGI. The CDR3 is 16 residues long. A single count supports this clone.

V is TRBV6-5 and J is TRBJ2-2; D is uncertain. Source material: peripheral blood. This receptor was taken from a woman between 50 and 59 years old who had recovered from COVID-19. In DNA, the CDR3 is TGTGCCAGCAGTTACATTGTAGGCGGTAACACCGGGGAGCTGTTTTTT. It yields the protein CASSYIVGGNTGELFF.